Below, 7 T cell receptor beta chains from the same sample are listed, as sequenced in a study of shared clonotypes between healthy human individuals. CD45RO-negative cells were positively selected for CCR7, leaving out terminally differentiated effector memory CD45RA+ cells. The repertoire was sequenced with immunoSEQ multiplex PCR; TCRdb's copy has only in-frame clones and lacks some. Of more than 2 million clones listed, approximately 95% are singletons. Sample: naive CD8+ T cells sorted from blood. The source is a man aged 18 to 30 in good health.

The rearrangement uses TRBV6-1 and TRBJ2-5; 7 bases agree with TRBD1. This CDR3 comprises 18 residues. Germline CDR1 is MNHNS and CDR2 is SASEGT. Trimming took 0 bases from V and 4 from J; bases not matched to a gene: 14. CDR3 nucleotide sequence: TGTGCCAGCAGTGAAGCGCTCCTTCGACAGGGCCTGGGAGAGACCCAGTACTTC. This sequence encodes CASSEALLRQGLGETQYF.

The chain joins TRBV7-2 to TRBJ2-7; the D gene is possibly TRBD1 (6 bases). Germline V gene data show CDR1 as SGHTA and CDR2 as FQGNSA. This CDR3 is built from 14 residues. V lost 8 bases, J lost 2 bases, and 16 bases lay in between. The CDR3 coding sequence is TGTGCCAGCGCTACAGGACAGTTTACCTACGAGCAGTACTTC. Translated, it gives CASATGQFTYEQYF.

The chain combines TRBV30 with TRBJ2-3; 9 nucleotides agree with TRBD1. Per the germline V gene, CDR1 is GTSNPN and CDR2 is SVGIG (reference sequence). J was trimmed by 0 bases and V by 5 bases; bases with no gene match: 6. The CDR3 has 15 residues. The CDR3 here is CAWDGTGISTDTQYF. The CDR3, as DNA: TGTGCCTGGGATGGGACAGGGATAAGCACAGATACGCAGTATTTT.

The chain is built from TRBV2 and TRBJ2-4, with D maybe TRBD1 (6 bases). The CDR3 spans 12 residues. Germline-derived CDR1 and CDR2 are SNHLY and FYNNEI. V gave up 6 bases and J gave up 4 bases, with 7 bases separating them. CDR3 nucleotides: TGTGCCAGCAGGGACAGAAAAAACATTCAGTACTTC. Encoded protein: CASRDRKNIQYF.

The gene calls are TRBV19 and TRBJ2-2, with D hard to call. Germline values: CDR1 LNHDA, CDR2 SQIVND (reference sequence). This CDR3 region has 13 residues. V was cut by 3 bases and J by 3 bases, with 5 bases left in between. DNA of the CDR3: TGTGCCAGTAGTATTTGGGACACCGGGGAGCTGTTTTTT. Translated, it gives CASSIWDTGELFF.

Concerning this clone: At the DNA level, this CDR3 is encoded by other sequences in the same sample as well. The V call is TRBV6-5, the J call TRBJ2-1, with D hard to call. V was trimmed by 2 bases and J by 0 bases, leaving 5 bases between them. CDR1 and CDR2 (germline): MNHEY, SVGAGI. This CDR3 is 14 amino acids long. The CDR3 nucleotides are TGTGCCAGCAGTTACGGCGACTCCTACAATGAGCAGTTCTTC. Translated, it gives CASSYGDSYNEQFF.

The chain recombines TRBV29-1 with TRBJ1-1; no clear D gene. Germline-derived CDR1 and CDR2 are SQVTM and ANQGSEA. The ends were cut back, 4 bases at V and 6 bases at J, with 12 bases in the middle. This CDR3 spans 12 amino acids. This chain's CDR3 is CSVVVVRAEAFF. DNA of the CDR3: TGCAGCGTTGTCGTAGTTCGAGCTGAAGCTTTCTTT.